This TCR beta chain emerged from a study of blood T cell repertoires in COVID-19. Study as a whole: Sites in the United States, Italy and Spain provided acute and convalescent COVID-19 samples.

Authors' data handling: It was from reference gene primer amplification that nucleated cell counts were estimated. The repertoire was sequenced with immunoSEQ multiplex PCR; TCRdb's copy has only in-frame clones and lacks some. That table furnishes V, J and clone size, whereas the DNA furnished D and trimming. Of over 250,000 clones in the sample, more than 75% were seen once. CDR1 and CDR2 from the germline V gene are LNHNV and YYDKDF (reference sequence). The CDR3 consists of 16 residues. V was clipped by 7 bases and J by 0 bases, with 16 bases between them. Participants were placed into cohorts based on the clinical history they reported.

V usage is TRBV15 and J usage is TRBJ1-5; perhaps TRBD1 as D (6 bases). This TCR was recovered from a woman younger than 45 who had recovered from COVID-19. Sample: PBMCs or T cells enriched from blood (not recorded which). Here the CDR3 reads CATTGGGAYSNQPQHF. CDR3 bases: TGTGCCACCACCGGCGGGGGGGCTTATAGCAATCAGCCCCAGCATTTT. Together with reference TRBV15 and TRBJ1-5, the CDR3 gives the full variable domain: DAMVIQNPRYQVTQFGKPVTLSCSQTLNHNVMYWYQQKSSQAPKLLFHYYDKDFNNEADTPDNFQSRRPNTSFCFLDIRSPGLGDTAMYLCATTGGGAYSNQPQHFGDGTRLSIL.